This section outlines one T cell receptor beta chain sequence together with its context. The antigen remains undetermined. The multiple sclerosis control cohort comprised treatment-naive individuals presenting with stable or active relapsing-remitting disease. Trimming removed 5 bases at V and 0 bases at J, with 5 bases between. Germline CDR1 is SQVTM and CDR2 is ANQGSEA. The CDR3 totals 12 residues. The sample belongs to a study of CD8 T cells in Susac syndrome. Notes on the study in general: By the study's own acknowledgment, its TCR sequencing and HLA analysis included relatively few individuals.

Random hexamers served to reverse transcribe roughly 0.45 to 1 ug RNA. TCRdb re-analysed the immunoSEQ multiplex PCR reads in MiXCR, keeping a single row per CDR3 protein. The sample consists of 190,000 or so distinct CDR3 sequences, more than 85% of them appearing once. The J gene is TRBJ1-5, the V gene TRBV29-1; D is unresolved. Sequenced material: CD4+ T cells from PBMCs. The clonotype was recovered from a human donor with multiple sclerosis. The CDR3 loop is CSVSYSNQPQHF. As DNA, the CDR3 is TGCAGCGTTTCCTATAGCAATCAGCCCCAGCATTTT.